This T cell receptor beta chain was sequenced in a study of T-cell memory formation after mild COVID-19. Study-wide background: TCR clusters mostly belonged to single donors. Study observations and caveats: Within pre-infection memory, some responding clones were found, suggesting cross-reactive memory joined. The study found contracting CD4+ clones mainly in CM and EM and contracting CD8+ clones in EMRA.

Trimming left V 0 bases short and J 7 bases short, with 8 bases between. CDR1 MNHEY and CDR2 SVGEGT come from the germline V gene. The CDR3 length is 13 residues. In the case of this clonotype: Its target is not known.

TCRdb ran MiXCR on the 5' RACE reads and lists one entry per CDR3 protein. The profile covers some 260,000 distinct CDR3 sequences, with 16% appearing a single time and 3.5% taken by the ten largest. The sequenced sample consisted of PBMCs or a T cell subset sorted from them (not recorded which). The sequence came from a man between 18 and 35 years old who had mild COVID-19 (a few samples of this study predate the infection). Cell type and time point are not known. J is TRBJ2-3 and V is TRBV6-2 or TRBV6-3; D is unresolved. Written as DNA, the CDR3 is TGTGCCAGCAGTTACTCTACGGCAAATACGCAGTATTTT. It is translated as CASSYSTANTQYF.